A single sample is the source of the 3 T cell receptor beta chains below, sequenced in a study of cytomegalovirus exposure and HLA in healthy donors. The data were produced by immunoSEQ multiplex PCR, yet TCRdb's version contains in-frame clones alone and is incomplete. The repertoire holds hundreds of thousands of clones, with 86% as singletons. The sequencing input was PBMCs. Every receptor here comes from a woman aged 18-29 years in good health and CMV-seronegative.

The CDR3 DNA reads TGTGCCAGCAGCCCTAGAGGGGGCCGACAAGAGACCCAGTACTTC. It translates to CASSPRGGRQETQYF. The chain joins TRBV7-6 to TRBJ2-5; 7 bases line up with TRBD1. CDR1 is SGHVS and CDR2 is FNYEAQ in the germline V gene. J lost 2 bases, V lost 5 bases, and 8 bases had no gene match. The CDR3 is made up of 15 amino acids.

This clone was detected only a few times. The V call is TRBV18, the J call TRBJ1-2; D gene uncertain. Germline CDR1 reads KGHSH; CDR2 reads LQKENI. This CDR3 region has 13 residues. V gave up 3 bases and J gave up 3 bases, with 8 bases separating them. The CDR3 protein is CASSPTVDYGYTF. As DNA, the CDR3 is TGTGCCAGCTCACCGACTGTCGACTATGGCTACACCTTC. Complete variable domain (other parts from reference TRBV18 and TRBJ1-2): NAGVMQNPRHLVRRRGQEARLRCSPMKGHSHVYWYRQLPEEGLKFMVYLQKENIIDESGMPKERFSAEFPKEGPSILRIQQVVRGDSAAYFCASSPTVDYGYTFGSGTRLTVV.

The gene calls are TRBV6-5 and TRBJ2-1; D may be TRBD1 (6 bases). Germline CDR1 and CDR2: MNHEY and SVGAGI. The CDR3 sequence is 13 residues long. V was cut by 1 base and J by 10 bases, with 11 bases left in between. CDR3 in amino acids: CASSYYGGGEQFF. In DNA form, the CDR3 reads TGTGCCAGCAGTTACTATGGGGGCGGAGAGCAGTTCTTC.